The 30 T cell receptor beta chains listed next were all sequenced from one sample in a study of technical replicates of blood from several donors. Assay: immunoSEQ multiplex PCR; the TCRdb copy retains only in-frame clones and omits some. The sample lists 80,000 to 95,000 clones; about 96% were seen once. Sample: T cells isolated from PBMCs. The receptors come from a human donor in good health.

V is TRBV7-9 and J is TRBJ1-3; D possibly corresponds to TRBD1 (5 bases). Trimming left V 1 base short and J 0 bases short, with 7 bases between. The CDR3 consists of 15 residues. Germline V CDR1 and CDR2: SEHNR, FQNEAQ (reference sequence). This CDR3 reads CASSLGGLSGNTIYF. The CDR3 bases are TGTGCCAGCAGCTTAGGGGGCCTCTCTGGAAACACCATATATTTT.

This chain uses TRBV4-1 with TRBJ1-1, with unresolved D. The V and J ends lost 0 bases and 3 bases respectively, with 11 bases between them. This CDR3 has 15 residues. From germline, CDR1 is MGHRA and CDR2 YSYEKL. DNA of the CDR3: TGCGCCAGCAGCCAAGATGAAGCGGGAGACACTGAAGCTTTCTTT. Residues: CASSQDEAGDTEAFF.

The V call is TRBV29-1, the J call TRBJ2-7; 7 nucleotides agree with TRBD1. Trimming took 3 bases from V and 5 from J; bases not matched to a gene: 7. The CDR3 spans 13 residues. Germline V gene lookup returns CDR1 SQVTM and CDR2 ANQGSEA. The CDR3 nucleotides read TGCAGCGTTGACGACAGGGAGCTGGACGAGCAGTACTTC. Amino acids: CSVDDRELDEQYF.

This clone was picked up a small number of times. This chain uses TRBV7-2 with TRBJ2-7; D remains ambiguous. From germline, CDR1 is SGHTA and CDR2 FQGNSA. Trimming pared 5 bases from V and 6 bases from J, leaving 11 bases between. The length of the CDR3 is 12 residues. The CDR3 nucleotides read TGTGCCAGCAGCCCGAGAGCCGGCGAGCAGTACTTC. It translates to CASSPRAGEQYF.

The V gene is TRBV6-1, the J gene TRBJ2-7, with 11 bases aligning to TRBD2. The CDR3 runs to 15 residues. With 3 bases clipped from V and 3 bases from J, the junction kept 4 bases outside the gene matches. Per the germline V gene, CDR1 is MNHNS and CDR2 is SASEGT. For the CDR3, the DNA is TGTGCCAGCAGTGATTCGGGACTAGCGGTCTACGAGCAGTACTTC. Its protein is CASSDSGLAVYEQYF.

The V gene is TRBV9, the J gene TRBJ2-7; TRBD1 matches at 12 bases. CDR1 and CDR2 (germline): SGDLS, YYNGEE. The V gene end was trimmed by 2 bases and the J gene end by 7 bases; junction bases not matched to a gene: 10. CDR3 size: 16 residues. CDR3 protein: CASSVRPGQGADEQYF. The CDR3 DNA reads as TGTGCCAGCAGCGTTCGTCCGGGACAGGGGGCGGATGAGCAGTACTTC.

The chain couples TRBV14 to TRBJ2-2; no reliable D call. CDR1 and CDR2 (germline): SGHDN, FVKESK. CDR3 length: 14 residues. Deletions cut 2 bases from V and 4 bases from J, with 8 bases between. In DNA form, the CDR3 reads TGTGCCAGCAGCCAAATCACTTTCACCGGGGAGCTGTTTTTT. It encodes CASSQITFTGELFF.

The chain is built from TRBV7-8 and TRBJ2-3, with D possibly being TRBD1 (6 bases). The CDR3 runs to 15 residues. CDR1 SGHVS and CDR2 FQNEAQ come from the germline V gene. V lost 8 bases to trimming and J lost 1 base, with 16 bases between them. CDR3 nucleotide sequence: TGTGCCAGCCTAAAATCAGGGGCCCGCACAGATACGCAGTATTTT. Translated, it gives CASLKSGARTDTQYF.

V gene TRBV19 combines with J gene TRBJ2-7, with TRBD1 matching 7 bases. The J segment lost 1 base and the V segment lost 4 bases, leaving 7 bases of the junction unmatched. The CDR3 covers 15 residues. Germline V gene lookup returns CDR1 LNHDA and CDR2 SQIVND (reference sequence). The CDR3 sequence: CASSRTGAESYEQYF. DNA for the CDR3: TGTGCCAGTAGTAGAACAGGGGCCGAGTCCTACGAGCAGTACTTC. The full variable domain, completed using reference TRBV19 and TRBJ2-7, is DGGITQSPKYLFRKEGQNVTLSCEQNLNHDAMYWYRQDPGQGLRLIYYSQIVNDFQKGDIAEGYSVSREKKESFPLTVTSAQKNPTAFYLCASSRTGAESYEQYFGPGTRLTVT.

V and J are TRBV11-2 and TRBJ2-7; D uncertain. The CDR3 extends over 13 amino acids. With 0 bases removed from V and 5 bases from J, the gap between germline ends came to 8 bases. CDR1 and CDR2 from the germline V gene are SGHAT and FQNNGV. The CDR3, as DNA: TGTGCCAGCAGCTTAGAGAGCGACCACGAGCAGTACTTC. It encodes CASSLESDHEQYF.

V is TRBV5-1 and J is TRBJ2-2, with a possible D match to TRBD1 (6 bases). The V gene lost 2 bases and the J gene lost 3 bases, with 14 bases spanning the gap. Germline V lookup: CDR1 SGHRS, CDR2 YFSETQ. CDR3 length: 16 residues. The CDR3 protein is CASSLKTGPDTGELFF. In DNA, the CDR3 is TGCGCCAGCAGCTTAAAAACAGGGCCGGACACCGGGGAGCTGTTTTTT.

V gene TRBV4-2 combines with J gene TRBJ1-4, with a weak D call TRBD1 (6 bases). The CDR3 sequence is 14 residues long. The germline V gene encodes CDR1 LGHNA and CDR2 YNFKEQ. The V end lost 0 bases, the J end lost 7 bases, and 9 bases lay between the germline ends. The CDR3 bases are TGTGCCAGCAGCCAAGATTACAGGGCTGAAAAACTGTTTTTT. As protein: CASSQDYRAEKLFF.

V is TRBV27 and J is TRBJ1-2, with D perhaps matching TRBD1 (6 bases). Germline CDR1 reads MNHEY; CDR2 reads SMNVEV (reference sequence). The CDR3 sequence is 14 residues long. Trimming shortened V by 6 bases and J by 0 bases, and 11 bases separated the two germline ends. CDR3 nucleotide sequence: TGTGCCAGCAGACCGGACAGCGCTAACTATGGCTACACCTTC. Translating it yields CASRPDSANYGYTF.

This clone was detected once. The chain couples TRBV25-1 to TRBJ2-4; 8 bases agree with TRBD2. CDR3 length equals 17 residues. Germline V lookup: CDR1 MGHDK, CDR2 SYGVNS. J gave up 0 bases and V 3 bases, and 7 bases lay outside the gene matches. CDR3 sequence (DNA): TGTGCCAGCAGTGACAATAGCGGGATTCCAGCCAAAAACATTCAGTACTTC. It codes for CASSDNSGIPAKNIQYF.

The chain links TRBV27 to TRBJ1-4, with TRBD1 matching over 7 bases. The CDR3 is 14 residues long. The germline V gene has CDR1 MNHEY and CDR2 SMNVEV (reference sequence). V lost 7 bases to trimming and J lost 5 bases; unmatched junction nucleotides: 7. In DNA, the CDR3 is TGTGCCAGCACCGCCACAGGGGCCAATGAAAAACTGTTTTTT. As protein: CASTATGANEKLFF.

This chain uses TRBV5-1 with TRBJ2-2; a weak D match, TRBD2 (6 bases). Germline V lookup: CDR1 SGHRS, CDR2 YFSETQ. V lost 4 bases and J 2 bases, leaving 15 bases between the germline ends. The CDR3 runs 16 residues. CDR3 bases: TGCGCCAGCAGCCCGATCCGGGACTCCAACACCGGGGAGCTGTTTTTT. The encoded protein is CASSPIRDSNTGELFF.

This chain uses TRBV19 with TRBJ1-5; D is unresolved. V shed 4 bases and J shed 0 bases, with 10 bases lying between them. The CDR3 totals 15 residues. The germline V gene has CDR1 LNHDA and CDR2 SQIVND (reference sequence). CDR3 sequence reads: CASSTGLYSNQPQHF. In DNA form, the CDR3 reads TGTGCCAGTAGTACAGGACTCTATAGCAATCAGCCCCAGCATTTT.

The genes are TRBV29-1 and TRBJ2-5; 8 nucleotides agree with TRBD1. This CDR3 region has 12 residues. V shed 4 bases, J shed 4 bases, and the junction held 2 bases outside the gene matches. Germline values: CDR1 SQVTM, CDR2 ANQGSEA. The CDR3 region is CSVGGQGETQYF. CDR3 coding DNA: TGCAGCGTTGGAGGACAGGGAGAGACCCAGTACTTC.

CDR3 amino acids: CASSFWSQTNEKLFF. CDR3 nucleotide sequence: TGTGCCAGCAGTTTTTGGAGCCAGACTAATGAAAAACTGTTTTTT. This chain links TRBV27 with TRBJ1-4, with unresolved D. Germline CDR1 is MNHEY and CDR2 is SMNVEV (reference sequence). V was shortened by 3 bases and J by 2 bases, with 10 bases between the two germline ends. This CDR3 comprises 15 residues.

V and J are TRBV6-1 and TRBJ2-7; D unresolved. Germline loops: CDR1 MNHNS, CDR2 SASEGT. The CDR3 consists of 11 residues. Deletions cut 3 bases from V and 4 bases from J, with 4 bases between. The CDR3 DNA follows: TGTGCCAGCAGTGACGGGTACGAGCAGTACTTC. Protein sequence: CASSDGYEQYF.

The chain couples TRBV6-5 to TRBJ1-2; D possibly corresponds to TRBD1 (5 bases). The CDR3 totals 13 residues. Germline CDR1 and CDR2: MNHEY and SVGAGI. Between the trimmed V and J ends, which lost 7 bases and 1 base, there was a span of 10 bases. CDR3 sequence reads: CASTTGGNYGYTF. DNA of the CDR3: TGTGCCAGCACCACGGGGGGTAACTATGGCTACACCTTC.

The CDR3 here is CATSLVSGNTEAFF. Written as DNA, the CDR3 is TGTGCCACCAGCCTGGTATCGGGGAACACTGAAGCTTTCTTT. This chain links TRBV15 with TRBJ1-1; D gene unclear. Germline CDR1 and CDR2: LNHNV and YYDKDF (reference sequence). V shed 5 bases and J shed 1 base, with 11 bases lying between them. The CDR3 covers 14 residues.

With respect to this clone: The sample contains more than one DNA sequence encoding this CDR3. The chain couples TRBV9 to TRBJ1-2, with D perhaps matching TRBD1 (5 bases). Germline loops: CDR1 SGDLS, CDR2 YYNGEE. This CDR3 spans 14 amino acids. Trimming removed 0 bases at V and 3 bases at J, with 9 bases between. CDR3 DNA: TGTGCCAGCAGCGTAGGAACAGGCGACTATGGCTACACCTTC. Translating gives CASSVGTGDYGYTF.

The chain carries TRBV6-1 and TRBJ2-7; D gene uncertain. Trimming stripped 5 bases from V and 1 base from J, with 15 bases between. Germline CDR1 and CDR2: MNHNS and SASEGT. The CDR3 contains 15 residues. The CDR3 DNA reads TGTGCCAGCAGTTTTCGCAGGTCAACTTCCTACGAGCAGTACTTC. Protein sequence: CASSFRRSTSYEQYF.

J is TRBJ2-1 and V is TRBV30; D possibly corresponds to TRBD1 (6 bases). The ends were cut back, 4 bases at V and 9 bases at J, with 16 bases in the middle. The length of the CDR3 is 13 residues. CDR1 is GTSNPN and CDR2 is SVGIG in the germline V gene (reference sequence). CDR3 DNA: TGTGCCTGGAACCCTACAGGGAACCGTGAGCAGTTCTTC. Protein sequence: CAWNPTGNREQFF.

This chain uses TRBV27 with TRBJ2-1; D perhaps matches TRBD2 (7 bases). Between the trimmed V and J ends, which lost 9 bases and 6 bases, there was a span of 30 bases. The CDR3 is made up of 18 amino acids. CDR1 is MNHEY, CDR2 SMNVEV, per germline (reference sequence). CDR3 sequence: CASYWTEPGAGLFNEQFF. For the CDR3, the DNA is TGTGCCAGTTATTGGACAGAGCCGGGAGCGGGACTTTTCAATGAGCAGTTCTTC.

This chain links TRBV13 with TRBJ2-5; 11 bases align to TRBD1. CDR3 length equals 16 residues. Germline V gene sequence: CDR1 PRHDT, CDR2 FYEKMQ (reference sequence). V shed 5 bases, J shed 4 bases, and the junction held 9 bases outside the gene matches. Written as DNA, the CDR3 is TGTGCCAGCAGCCTCTGGACAGGGGGCCTAGGAGAGACCCAGTACTTC. The encoded protein is CASSLWTGGLGETQYF.

CDR3 in amino acids: CASSVSGNQPQHF. The CDR3 nucleotides read TGTGCCAGCAGCGTAAGCGGCAATCAGCCCCAGCATTTT. This chain uses TRBV9 with TRBJ1-5; D is uncertain. V lost 1 base and J lost 2, with 4 bases in between. CDR3 length: 13 residues. Germline CDR1 SGDLS, CDR2 YYNGEE.

This sequence joins TRBV18 and TRBJ1-4; possibly TRBD1 for D (5 bases). CDR3 length equals 14 residues. Germline V gene sequence: CDR1 KGHSH, CDR2 LQKENI. Trimming removed 3 bases at V and 7 bases at J, with 12 bases between. CDR3 sequence: CASSPGGNREKLFF. In nucleotides, the CDR3 is TGTGCCAGCTCACCGGGGGGAAATCGTGAAAAACTGTTTTTT.

CDR3 DNA sequence: TGTGCCAGCAGCTTGACACCCCGGGAGCGTTACGAGCAGTACTTC. This encodes CASSLTPRERYEQYF. The chain uses TRBV11-2 and TRBJ2-7; TRBD2 might be the D (6 bases). V lost 3 bases to trimming and J lost 4 bases, with 16 bases between them. Germline CDR1 SGHAT, CDR2 FQNNGV. The CDR3 extends over 15 amino acids.